Listed below are T cell receptor beta chains from one sample, sequenced in a study of shared clonotypes between healthy human individuals. Assay: immunoSEQ multiplex PCR; the TCRdb copy retains only in-frame clones and omits some. The profile shows over 800,000 clones, around 92% of them singletons. The specimen was naive CD8+ T cells sorted from blood. Receptors originate from a man in his thirties or forties in good health. CDR3s include the opening cysteine and the closing phenylalanine or tryptophan. Each record gives: CDR3 protein, CDR3 DNA, CDR3 length, J gene, V gene, clone size, D gene. D genes are given only for firm matches. The size field is filled for only some rows; it gives once, few, many or a size class.

CDR3 protein: CASSTGGAGDGYTF
CDR3 DNA: TGTGCCAGCAGTACAGGGGGCGCGGGAGATGGCTACACCTTC
CDR3 length: 14
J gene: TRBJ1-2
V gene: TRBV27
clone size: few
D gene: TRBD1

CDR3 protein: CASSVDLGVGGELFF
CDR3 DNA: TGTGCCAGCAGCGTAGATTTAGGGGTTGGCGGGGAGCTGTTTTTT
CDR3 length: 15
J gene: TRBJ2-2
V gene: TRBV9
clone size: .
D gene: .

CDR3 protein: CASSLQLASTTDTQYF
CDR3 DNA: TGTGCCAGCAGTCTACAACTAGCGTCTACAACAGATACGCAGTATTTT
CDR3 length: 16
J gene: TRBJ2-3
V gene: TRBV27
clone size: .
D gene: TRBD2

CDR3 protein: CAISGRASYEQYF
CDR3 DNA: TGTGCCATTAGCGGGAGGGCGTCCTACGAGCAGTACTTC
CDR3 length: 13
J gene: TRBJ2-7
V gene: TRBV2
clone size: .
D gene: TRBD2

CDR3 protein: CSVVAASIAYEQYF
CDR3 DNA: TGCAGCGTTGTAGCGGCGTCGATTGCCTACGAGCAGTACTTC
CDR3 length: 14
J gene: TRBJ2-7
V gene: TRBV29-1
clone size: .
D gene: .

CDR3 protein: CASSESGGTQYF
CDR3 DNA: TGTGCCAGCAGTGAATCGGGGGGTACGCAGTATTTT
CDR3 length: 12
J gene: TRBJ2-3
V gene: TRBV6-1
clone size: once
D gene: TRBD2

CDR3 protein: CASSLALGNRYEQYF
CDR3 DNA: TGCGCCAGCAGCTTGGCCCTGGGGAACCGGTACGAGCAGTACTTC
CDR3 length: 15
J gene: TRBJ2-7
V gene: TRBV5-1
clone size: .
D gene: .

CDR3 protein: CASSFLPGQGYNEQFF
CDR3 DNA: TGCGCCAGCAGCTTTTTACCGGGACAGGGTTACAATGAGCAGTTCTTC
CDR3 length: 16
J gene: TRBJ2-1
V gene: TRBV5-1
clone size: .
D gene: TRBD1

CDR3 protein: CASSQSGAPYEQYF
CDR3 DNA: TGTGCCAGCAGCCAATCGGGAGCCCCCTACGAGCAGTACTTC
CDR3 length: 14
J gene: TRBJ2-7
V gene: TRBV14
clone size: .
D gene: .

CDR3 protein: CASSQPGTGGSGEKLFF
CDR3 DNA: TGCGCCAGCAGCCAACCCGGGACAGGGGGATCTGGCGAAAAACTGTTTTTT
CDR3 length: 17
J gene: TRBJ1-4
V gene: TRBV4-3
clone size: once
D gene: TRBD1

CDR3 protein: CASSPSPGVPQETQYF
CDR3 DNA: TGTGCCAGCTCACCAAGTCCTGGAGTGCCTCAAGAGACCCAGTACTTC
CDR3 length: 16
J gene: TRBJ2-5
V gene: TRBV18
clone size: .
D gene: .

CDR3 protein: CASSDGGGLEVYEQFF
CDR3 DNA: TGTGCCAGCAGTGATGGGGGGGGACTAGAGGTCTATGAGCAGTTCTTC
CDR3 length: 16
J gene: TRBJ2-1
V gene: TRBV2
clone size: .
D gene: TRBD2

CDR3 protein: CASRPTVWTAPSDGYTF
CDR3 DNA: TGTGCCAGCAGACCGACAGTTTGGACTGCCCCTTCCGATGGCTACACCTTC
CDR3 length: 17
J gene: TRBJ1-2
V gene: TRBV7-9
clone size: .
D gene: .

CDR3 protein: CASSHSGLSGELFF
CDR3 DNA: TGTGCCAGCAGCCACTCGGGACTGAGCGGGGAGCTGTTTTTT
CDR3 length: 14
J gene: TRBJ2-2
V gene: TRBV7-9
clone size: .
D gene: .

CDR3 protein: CASSSRLAGSPDTQYF
CDR3 DNA: TGTGCCAGCAGCTCCAGACTAGCGGGAAGCCCAGATACGCAGTATTTT
CDR3 length: 16
J gene: TRBJ2-3
V gene: TRBV11-2
clone size: .
D gene: TRBD2

CDR3 protein: CASSLSLTGRTEAFF
CDR3 DNA: TGTGCCAGCAGCTTATCTCTGACAGGGCGCACTGAAGCTTTCTTT
CDR3 length: 15
J gene: TRBJ1-1
V gene: TRBV7-9
clone size: once
D gene: TRBD1

CDR3 protein: CASSFTQGYEQYF
CDR3 DNA: TGCGCCAGCAGCTTTACACAGGGATACGAGCAGTACTTC
CDR3 length: 13
J gene: TRBJ2-7
V gene: TRBV5-1
clone size: once
D gene: .

CDR3 protein: CASSHGGPNEQFF
CDR3 DNA: TGTGCCAGCAGCCACGGGGGGCCCAATGAGCAGTTCTTC
CDR3 length: 13
J gene: TRBJ2-1
V gene: TRBV6-5
clone size: .
D gene: .

CDR3 protein: CASSYKSNYEQYF
CDR3 DNA: TGTGCCAGCAGCTATAAGTCAAACTACGAGCAGTACTTC
CDR3 length: 13
J gene: TRBJ2-7
V gene: TRBV27
clone size: .
D gene: .

CDR3 protein: CASSLGLAGYNEQFF
CDR3 DNA: TGTGCCAGCAGCTTAGGACTAGCGGGCTACAATGAGCAGTTCTTC
CDR3 length: 15
J gene: TRBJ2-1
V gene: TRBV13
clone size: once
D gene: TRBD2

CDR3 protein: CASSLVVGSLGEEEQFF
CDR3 DNA: TGCGCCAGCAGCTTGGTGGTGGGGTCGTTGGGCGAGGAGGAGCAGTTCTTC
CDR3 length: 17
J gene: TRBJ2-1
V gene: TRBV5-1
clone size: .
D gene: .

CDR3 protein: CASSLSPLLINEQFF
CDR3 DNA: TGTGCCAGCAGCTTATCGCCATTGTTAATTAATGAGCAGTTCTTC
CDR3 length: 15
J gene: TRBJ2-1
V gene: TRBV7-2
clone size: .
D gene: .

CDR3 protein: CASSHRVGETYEQYF
CDR3 DNA: TGCGCCAGCAGCCACAGGGTTGGGGAAACCTACGAGCAGTACTTC
CDR3 length: 15
J gene: TRBJ2-7
V gene: TRBV4-1
clone size: .
D gene: .

CDR3 protein: CASRRVEETDTQYF
CDR3 DNA: TGTGCCAGCCGGCGGGTAGAGGAGACAGATACGCAGTATTTT
CDR3 length: 14
J gene: TRBJ2-3
V gene: TRBV2
clone size: .
D gene: .

CDR3 protein: CASSLLAGEYNEQFF
CDR3 DNA: TGTGCCAGCAGCCTACTAGCGGGAGAGTACAATGAGCAGTTCTTC
CDR3 length: 15
J gene: TRBJ2-1
V gene: TRBV7-3
clone size: .
D gene: TRBD2

CDR3 protein: CASSPMSGYNEQFF
CDR3 DNA: TGTGCCAGCAGCCCTATGAGTGGCTACAATGAGCAGTTCTTC
CDR3 length: 14
J gene: TRBJ2-1
V gene: TRBV9
clone size: .
D gene: .

CDR3 protein: CASSPSGEAFF
CDR3 DNA: TGTGCCAGCAGCCCTTCGGGAGAAGCTTTCTTT
CDR3 length: 11
J gene: TRBJ1-1
V gene: TRBV11-2
clone size: .
D gene: .

CDR3 protein: CASSLADSHEKLFF
CDR3 DNA: TGTGCCAGCAGCTTGGCGGACAGCCATGAAAAACTGTTTTTT
CDR3 length: 14
J gene: TRBJ1-4
V gene: TRBV7-9
clone size: .
D gene: .

CDR3 protein: CASSFDQTQLQETQYF
CDR3 DNA: TGTGCCAGCAGTTTCGATCAGACCCAACTCCAAGAGACCCAGTACTTC
CDR3 length: 16
J gene: TRBJ2-5
V gene: TRBV6-5
clone size: .
D gene: .

CDR3 protein: CASSLTGNTEAFF
CDR3 DNA: TGTGCCAGCAGTTTGACAGGGAACACTGAAGCTTTCTTT
CDR3 length: 13
J gene: TRBJ1-1
V gene: TRBV6-5
clone size: .
D gene: .